Following are 29 T cell receptor beta chains from one sample sequenced in a study of CD8 T cells in ankylosing spondylitis. The antigens these receptors bind are not known. Using its own MiXCR run on the 5' RACE reads, TCRdb lists one record per CDR3 protein. The data contain about 220,000 distinct CDR3 sequences, around 7.9% of them singletons. Study-wide results and caveats: Seemingly characteristic of ankylosing spondylitis blood was a TCR beta motif consisting of roughly 8 highly homologous variants.

The sample taken for sequencing was blood, either unsorted or a sorted T cell fraction (not recorded which). Source of these receptors: a male donor with ankylosing spondylitis.

This clonotype was seen more than once but under ten times. The gene calls are TRBV28 and TRBJ2-7; possible D gene TRBD1, 6 bases. Germline V gene sequence: CDR1 MDHEN, CDR2 SYDVKM. CDR3 length equals 14 residues. V was cut by 7 bases and J by 2 bases, with 15 bases left in between. CDR3 loop: CASTLRTVAYEQYF. CDR3 DNA: TGTGCCAGCACCCTTAGGACAGTAGCCTACGAGCAGTACTTC. Filled out from reference TRBV28 and TRBJ2-7, the complete variable domain reads DVKVTQSSRYLVKRTGEKVFLECVQDMDHENMFWYRQDPGLGLRLIYFSYDVKMKEKGDIPEGYSVSREKKERFSLILESASTNQTSMYLCASTLRTVAYEQYFGPGTRLTVT.

As for this clonotype: This may be a read error: a much more frequent sequence differs by one nucleotide. This chain joins TRBV20-1 and TRBJ2-3; D is tentatively TRBD1 or TRBD2 (5 bases each). CDR1 DFQATT and CDR2 SNEGSKA come from the germline V gene (reference sequence). The length of the CDR3 is 14 residues. The CDR3 here is CSARGEDGTDTRYF. CDR3 sequence (DNA): TGCAGTGCTAGGGGGGAAGATGGCACAGATACGCGGTATTTT.

This clonotype came up many times. The V and J genes are TRBV2 and TRBJ2-3; TRBD2 matches 8 bases. The germline V gene has CDR1 SNHLY and CDR2 FYNNEI. Trimming at V came to 3 bases and at J to 3 bases, leaving 5 bases not matched to a gene. The CDR3 length is 15 residues. The CDR3 loop is CASSDSGKRTDTQYF. CDR3 nucleotide sequence: TGTGCCAGCAGTGATAGCGGGAAGCGGACAGATACGCAGTATTTT.

This clonotype came up many times. The CDR3 is CASSDQTSGKNNEQFF. Written as DNA, the CDR3 is TGTGCCAGCAGCGACCAGACTAGCGGGAAAAACAATGAGCAGTTCTTC. The rearrangement joins TRBV7-3 to TRBJ2-1; 11 nucleotides line up with TRBD2. The CDR3 is 16 residues long. Germline values: CDR1 SGHTA, CDR2 FQGTGA. V gave up 5 bases and J gave up 5 bases; unmatched junction bases: 8.

This chain joins TRBV5-1 and TRBJ1-1, with D tentatively TRBD1 (5 bases). CDR3 length: 12 residues. V lost 4 bases to trimming and J lost 7 bases, with 11 bases between them. CDR1 and CDR2 from the germline V gene are SGHRS and YFSETQ. The CDR3 loop is CASSPRGVEAFF. The CDR3 DNA reads as TGCGCCAGCAGCCCCAGAGGGGTTGAAGCTTTCTTT.

This clonotype was found many times. The chain links TRBV5-6 to TRBJ1-1; a possible D gene is TRBD1 (5 bases). Germline V CDR1 and CDR2: SGHDT, YYEEEE. Trimming pared 1 base from V and 8 bases from J, leaving 12 bases between. This CDR3 has 13 residues. The CDR3, as DNA: TGTGCCAGCAGCTTGTATAGGGGTTGGGAAGCTTTCTTT. Translating gives CASSLYRGWEAFF.

V gene TRBV27 combines with J gene TRBJ1-4; D gene unclear. Trimming removed 7 bases from V and 1 base from J, with 16 bases in between. The CDR3 length is 16 residues. From germline, CDR1 is MNHEY and CDR2 SMNVEV (reference sequence). The CDR3 DNA reads TGTGCCAGCACCTCAGTAGGGTTCGGAACTAATGAAAAACTGTTTTTT. Translating gives CASTSVGFGTNEKLFF.

Ten or more counts support this clonotype. The chain uses TRBV4-3 and TRBJ2-7; D is tentatively TRBD1 or TRBD2 (5 bases each). This CDR3 comprises 16 residues. Trimming cost V 0 bases and J 2 bases, with 14 bases left between them. Germline assignment: CDR1 LGHNA and CDR2 YSLEER. CDR3 loop: CASSQEYSGTPYEQYF. CDR3 bases: TGCGCCAGCAGCCAAGAATATTCGGGGACCCCCTACGAGCAGTACTTC.

This clonotype showed up just a few times. The chain couples TRBV20-1 to TRBJ2-2; D call uncertain. The germline gives CDR1 DFQATT, CDR2 SNEGSKA (reference sequence). V lost 3 bases to trimming and J lost 4 bases, with 15 bases between them. This CDR3 comprises 15 residues. The DNA of the CDR3 is TGCAGTGCTAGTCCCCTACGGGCCCTCACCGGGGAGCTGTTTTTT. Its translation: CSASPLRALTGELFF.

This chain joins TRBV11-2 and TRBJ2-5; possibly TRBD1 or TRBD2 for D (5 bases each). Germline values: CDR1 SGHAT, CDR2 FQNNGV. The CDR3 is 14 amino acids. V was clipped by 5 bases and J by 3 bases, with 13 bases between them. CDR3 region: CASSPTGREETQYF. DNA for the CDR3: TGTGCCAGCAGCCCCACGGGACGTGAAGAGACCCAGTACTTC.

This clonotype was detected many times. The chain recombines TRBV12-3 or TRBV12-4 with TRBJ1-3; D not resolved. V was trimmed by 6 bases and J by 8 bases, leaving 14 bases between them. The CDR3 loop spans 13 amino acids. CDR3 sequence: CASSPGPVDTIYF. CDR3 DNA sequence: TGTGCCAGCAGCCCAGGACCTGTAGACACCATATATTTT.

In this sample, this clonotype turned up many times. J is TRBJ1-5 and V is TRBV12-3 or TRBV12-4; unclear D gene. V lost 2 bases and J lost 5, with 22 bases in between. This CDR3 region has 18 residues. The CDR3, as DNA: TGTGCCAGCAGTTTATTTGGATGGGGTGGAGGGCAAGATCAGCCCCAGCATTTT. This sequence encodes CASSLFGWGGGQDQPQHF.

This clonotype has a count of ten or more. J is TRBJ2-7 and V is TRBV7-9, with unresolved D. Germline V gene sequence: CDR1 SEHNR, CDR2 FQNEAQ (reference sequence). Trimming left V 1 base short and J 3 bases short, with 7 bases between. The CDR3 is 13 amino acids. The CDR3 bases are TGTGCCAGCAGCTTAGACACCTACTACGAGCAGTACTTC. This sequence encodes CASSLDTYYEQYF.

Remarks on this clonotype: A single base separates this from a much larger clone, so it may be a read error. The CDR3 does not end in the conserved phenylalanine or tryptophan, so this is likely a read error. This rearrangement joins TRBV20-1 to TRBJ2-1; TRBD2 matches 10 bases. This CDR3 contains 16 residues. Trimming cost V 1 base and J 7 bases; bases outside gene matches: 10. CDR1 is DFQATT, CDR2 SNEGSKA, per germline (reference sequence). The CDR3 spells CSARVAGGRLLNEQFL. CDR3 coding DNA: TGCAGTGCTAGAGTAGCGGGAGGACGTTTATTAAATGAGCAGTTCCTC.

This clonotype was seen at least ten times. CDR3 DNA: TGTGCCAGCAGCCAATGGGGTCGAAACAATGAGCAGTTCTTC. Amino acid sequence: CASSQWGRNNEQFF. The gene calls are TRBV14 and TRBJ2-1, with D unclear. Germline CDR1 is SGHDN and CDR2 is FVKESK. This CDR3 contains 14 residues. V was clipped by 2 bases and J by 5 bases, with 10 bases between them.

This clonotype appeared many times. The rearrangement uses TRBV3-1 and TRBJ2-2; 9 bases line up with TRBD1. V lost 5 bases to trimming and J lost 4 bases; unmatched junction nucleotides: 11. This CDR3 comprises 17 residues. Germline V gene data show CDR1 as LGHDT and CDR2 as YNNKEL (reference sequence). This CDR3 is CASSRGDRARFTGELFF. CDR3 nucleotides: TGTGCCAGCAGCAGAGGGGACAGGGCCCGTTTCACCGGGGAGCTGTTTTTT.

This clonotype was observed at least ten times. J is TRBJ2-3 and V is TRBV12-3 or TRBV12-4; D might be TRBD2 (5 bases). The ends were cut back, 3 bases at V and 0 bases at J, with 19 bases in the middle. The CDR3 totals 18 residues. The CDR3 nucleotides are TGTGCCAGCAGTTTGGCCAGCGGAACCAAATCTAGCACAGATACGCAGTATTTT. It specifies CASSLASGTKSSTDTQYF.

This clonotype was counted ten times or more. The rearrangement links TRBV15 to TRBJ1-4; D gene unclear. Trimming pared 5 bases from V and 8 bases from J, leaving 9 bases between. Germline lookup yields CDR1 LNHNV and CDR2 YYDKDF (reference sequence). CDR3 length: 12 amino acids. The CDR3 here is CATSLLQEKLFF. In DNA, the CDR3 is TGTGCCACCAGCCTCCTCCAGGAAAAACTGTTTTTT.

As for this clonotype: Given a much more abundant clone one base away, this may be a read error. This rearrangement joins TRBV29-1 to TRBJ1-2; TRBD1 matches 9 bases. Trimming took 4 bases from V and 1 from J; bases not matched to a gene: 13. Germline V CDR1 and CDR2: SQVTM, ANQGSEA. The CDR3 has 17 residues. This CDR3 reads CSVGLRDREAVNYGYTF. The CDR3 DNA sequence: TGCAGCGTTGGACTACGGGACAGGGAGGCCGTTAACTATGGCTACACCTTC.

This clonotype was seen at least ten times. CDR3 in amino acids: CSVESGWNGELFF. The CDR3 region has the DNA TGCAGCGTTGAGTCTGGGTGGAACGGGGAGCTGTTTTTT. This rearrangement joins TRBV29-1 to TRBJ2-2; D unclear. From germline, CDR1 is SQVTM and CDR2 ANQGSEA. Deletions cut 3 bases from V and 7 bases from J, with 12 bases between. The CDR3 runs 13 residues.

This clonotype was seen more than once but under ten times. The chain joins TRBV4-1 to TRBJ2-1, with TRBD2 as a possible D gene (5 bases). Germline values: CDR1 MGHRA, CDR2 YSYEKL. The CDR3 is 13 residues long. Deletions cut 4 bases from V and 6 bases from J, with 10 bases between. The CDR3 loop reads CASSPVGVNEQFF. The CDR3 DNA reads as TGCGCCAGCAGCCCCGTGGGAGTCAATGAGCAGTTCTTC.

This clonotype was found many times. The rearrangement joins TRBV2 to TRBJ1-1; D is ambiguous. The CDR3 has 15 residues. Per the germline V gene, CDR1 is SNHLY and CDR2 is FYNNEI. V lost 1 base, J lost 4 bases, and 13 bases lay in between. The chain's CDR3 is CASSEDQNPPTEAFF. CDR3 bases: TGTGCCAGCAGTGAAGATCAGAATCCCCCCACTGAAGCTTTCTTT.

This clonotype was picked up many times. The gene calls are TRBV24-1 and TRBJ2-1, with TRBD2 matching over 8 bases. J was trimmed by 9 bases and V by 6 bases; bases with no gene match: 9. Per germline, CDR1 KGHDR and CDR2 SFDVKD. This CDR3 is built from 14 residues. CDR3 nucleotides: TGTGCCACCAGTCGAGCGGGAGAAATGGGTGAGCAGTTCTTC. This gives the protein CATSRAGEMGEQFF.

This clonotype was detected ten times or more. The chain employs TRBV10-3 and TRBJ1-1, with a possible D match to TRBD1 (5 bases). The CDR3 contains 14 residues. Trimming shortened V by 0 bases and J by 11 bases, and 16 bases separated the two germline ends. Per the germline V gene, CDR1 is ENHRY and CDR2 is SYGVKD. CDR3 in DNA: TGTGCCATCAGTGAGTCGGGTCGGGACCTGGGGGCTTTCTTT. Residues: CAISESGRDLGAFF.

This clonotype has a count of ten or more. The chain uses TRBV27 and TRBJ2-3, with 10 nucleotides matching TRBD2. Losses at the gene ends were 3 bases for V and 4 bases for J; bases not matched to a gene: 4. The CDR3 extends over 15 amino acids. CDR1 and CDR2 from the germline V gene are MNHEY and SMNVEV (reference sequence). CDR3 sequence: CASSFSGGSADTQYF. As DNA, the CDR3 is TGTGCCAGCAGTTTTAGCGGGGGGTCCGCAGATACGCAGTATTTT.

This clonotype was seen ten or more times. The rearrangement joins TRBV15 to TRBJ2-7; D tentatively fits TRBD1 or TRBD2 (6 bases each). CDR3 size: 17 residues. The V end lost 3 bases, the J end lost 3 bases, and 21 bases lay between the germline ends. Germline V CDR1 and CDR2: LNHNV, YYDKDF (reference sequence). Written as DNA, the CDR3 is TGTGCCACCAGCAGGGAAGGGACTCGGGGGCCGTTCTACGAGCAGTACTTC. As protein: CATSREGTRGPFYEQYF. Full variable domain (remainder filled in from reference TRBV15 and TRBJ2-7): DAMVIQNPRYQVTQFGKPVTLSCSQTLNHNVMYWYQQKSSQAPKLLFHYYDKDFNNEADTPDNFQSRRPNTSFCFLDIRSPGLGDTAMYLCATSREGTRGPFYEQYFGPGTRLTVT.

This clonotype was recorded at least ten times. The chain links TRBV2 to TRBJ2-3; 11 bases line up with TRBD2. The CDR3 consists of 16 residues. Trimming removed 5 bases from V and 1 base from J; junction bases left unmatched: 5. The germline V gene has CDR1 SNHLY and CDR2 FYNNEI. The CDR3 reads CASSQGTSGRTDTQYF. Here the CDR3 DNA reads TGTGCCAGCAGTCAGGGGACTAGCGGACGCACAGATACGCAGTATTTT.

This clonotype was detected many times. No conserved phenylalanine or tryptophan is present at the end of the CDR3, so a read error is the likely explanation. DNA of the CDR3: TGTGCCAGCAGTGAAGGAGGGACAGCCGCCTACGAGCAGTACTCC. This gives the protein CASSEGGTAAYEQYS. This chain links TRBV6-1 with TRBJ2-7; 7 bases are a match to TRBD1. Looked up from germline, CDR1 is MNHNS and CDR2 is SASEGT. V lost 1 base and J lost 2; bases outside the gene matches: 5. This CDR3 is 15 amino acids long.

This clonotype was seen repeatedly, ten times or more. The genes are TRBV28 and TRBJ1-1; no reliable D call. Trimming pared 4 bases from V and 1 base from J, leaving 16 bases between. The CDR3 sequence is 16 residues long. Germline V lookup: CDR1 MDHEN, CDR2 SYDVKM. CDR3 sequence reads: CASSSVYGEKNTEAFF. The CDR3 coding sequence is TGTGCCAGCAGTTCCGTATATGGAGAAAAGAACACTGAAGCTTTCTTT.